Included here is one TCR beta chain sequence, with context. This sample was taken from a study of blood T cell repertoires in COVID-19. Looking at the study overall: The origin of the acute and convalescent COVID-19 samples was the United States, Italy and Spain.

As originally analysed: Reference gene primer amplification in the assay estimated nucleated cell counts. Generated by immunoSEQ multiplex PCR, the TCRdb table keeps only in-frame clones and is missing some. D and trimming come from the DNA, and the V and J calls and clone size come from that table. The table has 280,000 or so clones, around 89% seen once. The CDR3 has 18 amino acids. V was trimmed by 0 bases and J by 7 bases, leaving 26 bases between them. CDR1 is SGHRS and CDR2 is YFSETQ in the germline V gene. Recruits, aged about 18 to 100 years, lived in under 25 US areas. Researchers sorted participants into cohorts using their self-reported clinical history.

This chain joins TRBV5-1 and TRBJ2-7; D possibly corresponds to TRBD1 (5 bases). Sequencing was performed on PBMCs or T cells enriched from blood (not recorded which). This clonotype was obtained from a woman younger than 30 with acute COVID-19. CDR3 amino acids: CASSLASPSPGLQGEQYF. CDR3 coding DNA: TGCGCCAGCAGCTTGGCCAGTCCTTCCCCGGGCCTTCAGGGTGAGCAGTACTTC.